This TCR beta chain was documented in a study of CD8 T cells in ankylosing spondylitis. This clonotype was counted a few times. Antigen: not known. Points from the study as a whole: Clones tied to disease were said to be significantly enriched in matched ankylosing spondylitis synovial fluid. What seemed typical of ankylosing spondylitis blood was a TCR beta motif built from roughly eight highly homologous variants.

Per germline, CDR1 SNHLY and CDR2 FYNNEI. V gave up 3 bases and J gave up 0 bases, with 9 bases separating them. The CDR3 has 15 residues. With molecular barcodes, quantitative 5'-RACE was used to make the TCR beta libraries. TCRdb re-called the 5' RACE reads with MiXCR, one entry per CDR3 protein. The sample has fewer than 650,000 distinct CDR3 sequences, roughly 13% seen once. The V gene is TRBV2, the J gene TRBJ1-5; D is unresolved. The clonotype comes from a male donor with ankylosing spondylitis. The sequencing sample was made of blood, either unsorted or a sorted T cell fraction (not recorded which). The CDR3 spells CASSEGFTSNQPQHF. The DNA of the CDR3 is TGTGCCAGCAGTGAGGGTTTTACTAGCAATCAGCCCCAGCATTTT.